The 29 T cell receptor beta chains given below trace back to one sample, sequenced in a study of blood T cell repertoires in COVID-19 (dated by TCRdb to the early 2020s). The receptor library was made with the immunoSEQ multiplex PCR assay. TCRdb holds this immuneACCESS table with in-frame rearrangements only. Some clones are missing; in checked studies, unresolved V genes explain under half, and the rest has no known cause. The sample table holds some 180,000 clones, of which roughly 85% were seen once. The leading ten clones occupy under 20% of the sample. Sequenced: PBMCs or T cells enriched from blood (not recorded which). These receptors were collected from a woman aged 70-85 years in a cohort exposed to, infected with or recovered from COVID-19 (not recorded which).

The chain couples TRBV30 to TRBJ1-6; D is possibly TRBD1 (5 bases). This CDR3 spans 13 amino acids. Germline values: CDR1 GTSNPN, CDR2 SVGIG (reference sequence). V gave up 7 bases and J gave up 7 bases, with 14 bases separating them. CDR3 in DNA: TGTGCCTTGAACCGACAGACCAATTCACCCCTCCACTTT. Translating it yields CALNRQTNSPLHF.

This clone has just a few counts. The CDR3 reads CASSPSTGGIQPQHF. The CDR3 nucleotides read TGTGCCAGCTCACCTTCGACAGGGGGCATTCAGCCCCAGCATTTT. V is TRBV18 and J is TRBJ1-5, with TRBD1 matching 10 bases. V dropped 3 bases and J dropped 6; count of bases not matched to a gene: 5. Germline values: CDR1 KGHSH, CDR2 LQKENI. This CDR3 is 15 amino acids long.

This clone was seen just once. The chain carries TRBV14 and TRBJ1-4, with a possible D match to TRBD1 (6 bases). V dropped 0 bases and J dropped 8 bases, with 16 bases sitting between them. Germline V lookup: CDR1 SGHDN, CDR2 FVKESK. The CDR3 has 16 amino acids. The CDR3 DNA reads TGTGCCAGCAGCCAAGAGGACAGCCCTGACATCGAAAAACTGTTTTTT. Translation: CASSQEDSPDIEKLFF.

The CDR3 DNA follows: TGTGCCAGCATTGGAGGGAGGGCTAATCCAAAGTCCTACGAGCAGTACTTC. Translation gives CASIGGRANPKSYEQYF. The rearrangement uses TRBV28 and TRBJ2-7; 7 positions match TRBD2. Germline CDR1 is MDHEN and CDR2 is SYDVKM. The V and J ends lost 7 bases and 1 base, in that order; junction bases with no gene match: 16. The CDR3 extends over 17 amino acids.

V and J are TRBV5-4 and TRBJ2-7, with D possibly being TRBD2 (5 bases). Germline CDR1 SGHNT, CDR2 YYREEE (reference sequence). Trimming removed 4 bases at V and 4 bases at J, with 12 bases between. There are 13 residues in the CDR3. CDR3 coding DNA: TGTGCCAGCAGCCCGCAGACGGGGTACGAGCAGTACTTC. This sequence encodes CASSPQTGYEQYF.

In this sample, this clone turned up once. J is TRBJ1-6 and V is TRBV5-4, with D perhaps TRBD1 (5 bases). V was cut by 8 bases and J by 4 bases, with 19 bases left in between. The CDR3 has 16 amino acids. The germline V gene encodes CDR1 SGHNT and CDR2 YYREEE (reference sequence). The CDR3 loop reads CARTGGRVSYNSPLHF. CDR3 DNA: TGTGCCAGGACCGGGGGTAGAGTTTCGTATAATTCACCCCTCCACTTT.

The chain recombines TRBV19 with TRBJ1-5; no reliable D call. Germline V gene lookup returns CDR1 LNHDA and CDR2 SQIVND (reference sequence). With 2 bases removed from V and 3 bases from J, the gap between germline ends came to 11 bases. This CDR3 region has 15 residues. In DNA form, the CDR3 reads TGTGCCAGTAGTATATTGGGAGGGCACAATCAGCCCCAGCATTTT. Amino acids: CASSILGGHNQPQHF.

The J gene is TRBJ2-1, the V gene TRBV2; 13 nucleotides agree with TRBD2. From germline, CDR1 is SNHLY and CDR2 FYNNEI. Unmatched junction bases numbered 8, after V lost 6 bases and J lost 6 bases. The CDR3 has 16 amino acids. CDR3 sequence (DNA): TGTGCCAGCAGCATGCTGACTAGCGGGAGGAGCAATGAGCAGTTCTTC. Translation: CASSMLTSGRSNEQFF.

The chain links TRBV5-1 to TRBJ1-6, with 7 bases lining up with TRBD1. The CDR3 is 15 amino acids. The germline CDR1 and CDR2 sequences are SGHRS and YFSETQ. J was trimmed by 4 bases and V by 0 bases; bases with no gene match: 1. CDR3 sequence (DNA): TGCGCCAGCAGCTTGGGGGACAGTTATAATTCACCCCTCCACTTT. Translation: CASSLGDSYNSPLHF.

The chain combines TRBV5-1 with TRBJ1-5, with D unclear. Germline values: CDR1 SGHRS, CDR2 YFSETQ. Trimming stripped 0 bases from V and 0 bases from J, with 7 bases between. The CDR3 is made up of 15 amino acids. In nucleotides, the CDR3 is TGCGCCAGCAGCTTGGCCGGGTATAGCAATCAGCCCCAGCATTTT. It specifies CASSLAGYSNQPQHF.

This rearrangement joins TRBV27 to TRBJ2-7; 11 positions match TRBD2. V shed 6 bases and J 3 bases; nucleotides not matched to a gene: 10. The germline V gene encodes CDR1 MNHEY and CDR2 SMNVEV (reference sequence). The CDR3 has 16 amino acids. The CDR3 DNA is TGTGCCAGCAGCCCAATTCTAGCGGGAGGAATCTACGAGCAGTACTTC. Its protein product is CASSPILAGGIYEQYF.

The chain couples TRBV2 to TRBJ1-1; TRBD1 might be the D (5 bases). The CDR3 is 12 amino acids. The germline V gene has CDR1 SNHLY and CDR2 FYNNEI. The V and J ends lost 6 bases and 7 bases respectively, with 12 bases between them. The DNA for the CDR3 is TGTGCCAGCAGCGGGACTGGGGGTGAAGCTTTCTTT. The encoded protein is CASSGTGGEAFF.

The rearrangement links TRBV18 to TRBJ2-1, with TRBD2 matching over 13 bases. The germline CDR1 and CDR2 sequences are KGHSH and LQKENI. The CDR3 extends over 16 amino acids. Trimming at V came to 0 bases and at J to 8 bases, leaving 4 bases not matched to a gene. CDR3 coding DNA: TGTGCCAGCTCACCACCCGGACTAGCGGGAGACTATGAGCAGTTCTTC. Residues: CASSPPGLAGDYEQFF. The full variable domain, completed using reference TRBV18 and TRBJ2-1, is NAGVMQNPRHLVRRRGQEARLRCSPMKGHSHVYWYRQLPEEGLKFMVYLQKENIIDESGMPKERFSAEFPKEGPSILRIQQVVRGDSAAYFCASSPPGLAGDYEQFFGPGTRLTVL.

The V gene is TRBV24-1, the J gene TRBJ2-7, with a tentative D call TRBD1 (6 bases). The CDR3 has 14 residues. Per germline, CDR1 KGHDR and CDR2 SFDVKD. V dropped 7 bases and J dropped 0 bases, with 12 bases sitting between them. The CDR3 DNA follows: TGTGCCACCAGCTCCACAGGGAGCTCCTACGAGCAGTACTTC. Amino acid sequence: CATSSTGSSYEQYF.

The chain has TRBV27 and TRBJ2-3, with TRBD2 matching over 16 bases. V dropped 1 base and J dropped 6; count of bases not matched to a gene: 7. Looked up from germline, CDR1 is MNHEY and CDR2 is SMNVEV (reference sequence). The CDR3 is made up of 18 amino acids. CDR3 sequence reads: CASSLWGLAGGRGDTQYF. In DNA, the CDR3 is TGTGCCAGCAGTTTATGGGGACTAGCGGGAGGGAGGGGGGATACGCAGTATTTT.

The genes are TRBV21-1 and TRBJ2-7; the listed D gene, TRBD2, was not tested against the DNA. TRBV21-1 is deemed a pseudogene. The CDR3 covers 16 residues. CDR3 coding DNA: TGTGCCAGCAGCAAAGGAACTAGCGGACTACCCTACGAGCAGTACTTC. Translated, it gives CASSKGTSGLPYEQYF.

Only a few counts were recorded for this clone. The chain has TRBV6-5 and TRBJ2-1, with 8 nucleotides matching TRBD2. J was trimmed by 2 bases and V by 11 bases; bases with no gene match: 11. The CDR3 contains 15 residues. CDR1 is MNHEY, CDR2 SVGAGI, per germline. Here the CDR3 reads CAAITGGSAYNEQFF. As DNA, the CDR3 is TGTGCCGCCATAACGGGGGGGAGCGCCTACAATGAGCAGTTCTTC.

The chain links TRBV6-4 to TRBJ2-1; no firm D call. This CDR3 contains 13 residues. The germline V gene encodes CDR1 MRHNA and CDR2 SNTAGT. Trimming shortened V by 4 bases and J by 4 bases, and 8 bases separated the two germline ends. The CDR3 nucleotides are TGTGCCAGCAGTGCTAACGGTTACAATGAGCAGTTCTTC. Translated, it gives CASSANGYNEQFF.

The chain carries TRBV19 and TRBJ1-5; D gene ambiguous. V lost 5 bases, J lost 2 bases, and 25 bases lay in between. The CDR3 loop spans 19 amino acids. Germline-derived CDR1 and CDR2 are LNHDA and SQIVND (reference sequence). The CDR3 spells CASSQTRASGGYGNQPQHF. In DNA form, the CDR3 reads TGTGCCAGTAGTCAAACCCGGGCCAGCGGCGGTTACGGCAATCAGCCCCAGCATTTT.

Only a few counts were recorded for this clone. The V call is TRBV2, the J call TRBJ1-2, with 7 bases that match TRBD1. The germline V gene has CDR1 SNHLY and CDR2 FYNNEI. V was clipped by 8 bases and J by 3 bases; unmatched bases: 6. This CDR3 contains 13 residues. This CDR3 is CASEGTGDYGYTF. The CDR3 DNA follows: TGTGCCAGCGAGGGAACAGGGGACTATGGCTACACCTTC.

The V and J genes are TRBV24-1 and TRBJ2-3; 10 nucleotides line up with TRBD2. V shed 9 bases and J 4 bases; nucleotides not matched to a gene: 9. The V gene's germline CDR1 is KGHDR and CDR2 SFDVKD. The CDR3 runs 15 residues. CDR3 region: CATQSASGSADTQYF. In nucleotides, the CDR3 is TGTGCCACCCAGTCGGCTAGCGGGAGCGCAGATACGCAGTATTTT.

The chain recombines TRBV3-1 (or the pseudogene TRBV3-2) with TRBJ1-4, with D possibly being TRBD1 (6 bases). CDR1 is LGHDT, CDR2 YNNKEL, per germline (reference sequence). Trimming removed 2 bases at V and 2 bases at J, with 18 bases between. This CDR3 has 18 residues. CDR3 sequence (DNA): TGTGCCAGCAGCCAATTCCGAGGCAGGGGATCCACTAATGAAAAACTGTTTTTT. This translates into CASSQFRGRGSTNEKLFF.

The genes are TRBV6-5 and TRBJ1-5, with 7 positions matching TRBD1. Per the germline V gene, CDR1 is MNHEY and CDR2 is SVGAGI. This CDR3 spans 14 amino acids. V trimming: 10 bases; J trimming: 1 base; junction bases outside the gene matches: 7. This chain's CDR3 is CATKPQGSNQPQHF. In DNA, the CDR3 is TGTGCCACAAAACCACAGGGGAGCAATCAGCCCCAGCATTTT.

This sequence joins TRBV6-2 or TRBV6-3 and TRBJ2-1; TRBD2 matches 13 bases. Germline V gene lookup returns CDR1 MNHEY and CDR2 SVGEGT. CDR3 length: 14 amino acids. V was pared by 5 bases and J by 7 bases, with 2 bases of the junction left unmatched. In DNA, the CDR3 is TGTGCCAGCAGTGGGACTAGCGGGAATAATGAGCAGTTCTTC. Amino acids: CASSGTSGNNEQFF.

The rearrangement links TRBV6-6 to TRBJ2-7; 8 positions agree with TRBD2. V trimming: 0 bases; J trimming: 1 base; junction bases outside the gene matches: 2. This CDR3 is 15 amino acids long. In germline, CDR1 is MNHNY, CDR2 SVGAGI (reference sequence). CDR3 residues: CASSYSPSGSYEQYF. CDR3 bases: TGTGCCAGCAGTTACTCCCCTAGCGGGTCCTACGAGCAGTACTTC.

This clone was counted at least ten times. The CDR3 DNA reads TGTGCCAGCAGTTCCGAATTAGCGGGAGGGCCCTACGAGCAGTACTTC. It encodes CASSSELAGGPYEQYF. The chain has TRBV2 and TRBJ2-7; TRBD2 aligns across 11 bases. The CDR3 sequence is 16 residues long. CDR1 is SNHLY and CDR2 is FYNNEI in the germline V gene. V dropped 5 bases and J dropped 2; count of bases not matched to a gene: 8.

This clone has just a few counts. The V gene is TRBV3-1 (or the pseudogene TRBV3-2), the J gene TRBJ1-2; D not resolved. The germline V and J ends were trimmed by 7 bases and 0 bases, with 9 bases remaining between them. The CDR3 covers 13 residues. Germline loops: CDR1 LGHDT, CDR2 YNNKEL (reference sequence). The CDR3 DNA reads as TGTGCCAGCACCACCGGGGCTAACTATGGCTACACCTTC. Translation: CASTTGANYGYTF.

V gene TRBV19 combines with J gene TRBJ1-1, with unresolved D. Trimming cost V 4 bases and J 3 bases, with 9 bases left between them. Looked up from germline, CDR1 is LNHDA and CDR2 is SQIVND (reference sequence). This CDR3 contains 13 residues. CDR3 sequence (DNA): TGTGCCAGTAGTAGAAACTCATACACTGAAGCTTTCTTT. Protein sequence: CASSRNSYTEAFF.

The rearrangement links TRBV19 to TRBJ1-4; tentatively, D is TRBD1 (6 bases). The CDR3 extends over 14 amino acids. Between the trimmed V and J ends, which lost 10 bases and 0 bases, there was a span of 12 bases. Per the germline V gene, CDR1 is LNHDA and CDR2 is SQIVND (reference sequence). CDR3 residues: CATKGGATNEKLFF. The CDR3 DNA reads as TGTGCCACCAAAGGGGGGGCAACTAATGAAAAACTGTTTTTT. Drawing the rest from reference TRBV19 and TRBJ1-4, the complete variable domain is DGGITQSPKYLFRKEGQNVTLSCEQNLNHDAMYWYRQDPGQGLRLIYYSQIVNDFQKGDIAEGYSVSREKKESFPLTVTSAQKNPTAFYLCATKGGATNEKLFFGSGTQLSVL.